The clone carrying this TCR beta chain was detected a few times. The antigen remains unidentified. The CDR3 spans 15 residues. Trimming removed 5 bases from V and 9 bases from J, with 23 bases in between. From germline, CDR1 is MNHEY and CDR2 SVGAGI. This sample's time point: 2015-2016 season, 7 days after influenza vaccination. Each time point used about 40 to 100 mL of blood. This sample was taken from a study of follicular helper T cells after annual influenza vaccination. The study, taken as a whole, reports: For non-cTfh compartments, undersampling could not be ruled out. Successive annual vaccinations recalled a recurrent oligoclonal ICOS+CD38+ cTfh response with influenza-specific clonotypes. Rare clonotypes were missed; only about 10-23% of cells gave TCRB.

Assay used: immunoSEQ multiplex PCR; TCRdb lists only in-frame clones, some missing. The repertoire holds some 10,000 clones, with over 80% as singletons. The source is an adult who received the influenza vaccine. This chain links TRBV6-5 with TRBJ2-7; a possible D gene is TRBD1 (9 bases). The sample here was CXCR5- memory CD4+ T cells sorted from blood, taken 7 days after influenza vaccination. CDR3 protein: CASSQRETGGSWQYF. CDR3 sequence (DNA): TGTGCCAGCAGTCAGCGGGAGACAGGGGGTTCTTGGCAGTACTTC.